This TCR beta chain was captured by sequencing in a study of blood T cell repertoires in COVID-19. This clone has just a few counts. The CDR3 sequence is 14 residues long. The V end was cut by 6 bases, the J end by 4 bases, with 16 bases between. The germline gives CDR1 SGHKS, CDR2 YYEKEE (reference sequence). Sequencing was performed with immunoSEQ multiplex PCR; in TCRdb, only in-frame clones are kept and a portion is missing. Among 140,000 to 150,000 clones listed, roughly 80% were seen once. The sample consisted of peripheral blood. The clonotype was recovered from a man in his 70s who had recovered from COVID-19. The chain combines TRBV5-5 with TRBJ1-2; D may be TRBD1 (6 bases). The CDR3, as DNA: TGTGCCAGCACACGACGGGACAACCTCTATGGCTACACCTTC. Protein product: CASTRRDNLYGYTF.